The following is a T cell receptor (beta chain) sequence with its context. Reverse transcription of about 0.5 to 1 ug RNA used random hexamers. It was immunoSEQ multiplex PCR that amplified TCR beta CDR3 across 54 Vbeta and 13 Jbeta. TCRdb re-called the immunoSEQ multiplex PCR reads with MiXCR, one entry per CDR3 protein. In the table there are about 160,000 distinct CDR3 sequences, under 95% of which are singletons. CDR1 DFQATT and CDR2 SNEGSKA come from the germline V gene (reference sequence). This CDR3 spans 14 amino acids. Trimming took 0 bases from V and 7 from J, leaving 13 bases between them. The data were obtained in a study of CD8 T cells in Susac syndrome. Both CD4+ and CD8+ T cells were negatively isolated, and TEMRA cells underwent FACS enrichment.

Sequenced input: CD4+ T cells from PBMCs. The sequence was collected from a human donor in good health. This sequence joins TRBV20-1 and TRBJ1-5; a weak D match, TRBD1 (6 bases). CDR3 amino acids: CSARDYRVSQPQHF. CDR3 nucleotide sequence: TGCAGTGCTAGAGATTACAGGGTAAGCCAGCCCCAGCATTTT.